What follows is one T cell receptor beta chain and its context. The data belong to a study of CD8 T cells in Susac syndrome. Random-hexamer reverse transcription was applied to about 0.5 to 1 ug RNA. Multiplex PCR with immunoSEQ amplified the TCR beta CDR3 across 54 Vbeta and 13 Jbeta. TCRdb reprocessed the immunoSEQ multiplex PCR reads via MiXCR and lists one record per CDR3 protein. There are 300,000 or so distinct CDR3 sequences in the sample; roughly 94% occur only once, and 0.065% lies in the top ten. Included as multiple sclerosis controls were treatment-naive patients who had stable or active relapsing-remitting disease. The CDR3 has 16 amino acids. Germline V gene sequence: CDR1 SNHLY, CDR2 FYNNEI. Deletions cut 1 base from V and 0 bases from J, with 10 bases between.

The sequence was obtained from a human donor with multiple sclerosis. The chain employs TRBV2 and TRBJ1-3; TRBD1 is a possible D gene (6 bases). The material sequenced was CD4+ T cells from PBMCs. The CDR3 DNA is TGTGCCAGCAGTGAAGAACAGGGCTCCTCTGGAAACACCATATATTTT. Protein sequence: CASSEEQGSSGNTIYF.